Listed here is a single T cell receptor beta chain. The antigen is unknown. Some clones are missing from TCRdb's copy, which holds only in-frame ones; the method was immunoSEQ multiplex PCR. This sample yields roughly 81,000 clones, of which 88% are seen a single time; 0.45% to 0.6% belongs to the top ten. On cycle 4 day 1 and cycle 7 day 1, as well as at baseline, blood was sampled. This CDR3 contains 14 residues. V was pared by 8 bases and J by 5 bases, with 18 bases between. Germline CDR1 KGHSH, CDR2 LQKENI. The source of the sample is a study of OX40 agonist ivuxolimab in advanced cancers. Across the whole study: The dose-escalation cohort was about 80% male, with a mean age of approximately 62 years, ranging roughly 20 to 90. General study findings and limits: With doses of 0.1 to 3.0 mg/kg, CD4+ and CD8+ blood T cells had undergone clonal expansion by week 6. The 0.1-3.0 mg/kg partial responders had among the lowest clonal expansion.

The chain joins TRBV18 to TRBJ1-2; D uncertain. The sequenced sample was CD4+ or CD8+ T cells sorted from blood, obtained in a trial of the OX40 agonist ivuxolimab. The receptor's source is an adult with an advanced solid tumor such as melanoma, head and neck, liver or kidney cancer. CDR3 DNA: TGTGCCAGCACCAATCTGGGCAGAGATTATGGCTACACCTTC. This codes for CASTNLGRDYGYTF.